This T cell receptor (beta chain) emerged from a study of T cell repertoires in aging, cancer and after chemotherapy. Overall study: Roughly 9.3 million TCR reads made up the full dataset.

From germline, CDR1 is SGHTA and CDR2 FQGTGA. The CDR3 is 13 amino acids. Trimming removed 9 bases from V and 1 base from J, with 10 bases in between. The template was genomic DNA from peripheral blood, not RNA. Rearranged V-D-J TRB sequences were amplified with a mixed TRB-A/B primer pool. TCRdb recomputed calls from the multiplex PCR reads with MiXCR, one row per CDR3 protein. The profile covers about 11,000 distinct CDR3 sequences, with more than 20% appearing a single time and 1.5% to 2% taken by the ten largest. The receptor was isolated from a human donor in good health. The source material was blood. The chain combines TRBV7-3 with TRBJ1-5, with TRBD1 as a possible D gene (5 bases). This CDR3 reads CARAWGSNQPQHF. CDR3 DNA sequence: TGTGCCAGGGCATGGGGGAGCAATCAGCCCCAGCATTTT.